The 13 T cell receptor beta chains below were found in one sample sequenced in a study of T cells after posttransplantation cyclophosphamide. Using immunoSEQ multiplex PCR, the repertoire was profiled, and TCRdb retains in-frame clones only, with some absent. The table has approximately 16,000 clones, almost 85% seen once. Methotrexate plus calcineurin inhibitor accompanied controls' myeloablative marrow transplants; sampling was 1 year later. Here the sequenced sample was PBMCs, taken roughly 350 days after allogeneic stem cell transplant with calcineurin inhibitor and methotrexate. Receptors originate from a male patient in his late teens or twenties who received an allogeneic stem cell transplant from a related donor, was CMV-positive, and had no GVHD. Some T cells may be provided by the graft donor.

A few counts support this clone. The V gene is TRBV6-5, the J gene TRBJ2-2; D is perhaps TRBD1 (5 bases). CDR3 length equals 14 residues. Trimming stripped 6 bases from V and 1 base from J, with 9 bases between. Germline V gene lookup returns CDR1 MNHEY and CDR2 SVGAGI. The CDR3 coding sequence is TGTGCCAGCAGAACGACAGTGAACACCGGGGAGCTGTTTTTT. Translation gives CASRTTVNTGELFF.

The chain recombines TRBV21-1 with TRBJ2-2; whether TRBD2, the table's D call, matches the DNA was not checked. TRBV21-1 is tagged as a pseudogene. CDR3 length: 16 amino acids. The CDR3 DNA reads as TGTGCCAGCAGCAAAGCGGGGGAGGAGAGAACCGGGGAGCTGTTTTTT. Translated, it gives CASSKAGEERTGELFF.

CDR3 nucleotides: TGCGCCAGCAGCGCAGCCGGGACAGGGAACTATGGCTACACCTTC. Translated: CASSAAGTGNYGYTF. The chain couples TRBV5-1 to TRBJ1-2; 9 nucleotides align to TRBD1. This CDR3 comprises 15 residues. CDR1 SGHRS and CDR2 YFSETQ come from the germline V gene. The ends lost 4 bases at V and 2 bases at J; junction bases unmatched: 6. Based on the CDR3 plus reference TRBV5-1 and TRBJ1-2, the full variable domain is KAGVTQTPRYLIKTRGQQVTLSCSPISGHRSVSWYQQTPGQGLQFLFEYFSETQRNKGNFPGRFSGRQFSNSRSEMNVSTLELGDSALYLCASSAAGTGNYGYTFGSGTRLTVV.

The CDR3 protein is CASRQDNEKLFF. Here the CDR3 DNA reads TGTGCCAGCCGGCAGGATAATGAAAAACTGTTTTTT. The gene calls are TRBV11-2 and TRBJ1-4; D gene ambiguous. CDR3 length equals 12 residues. Trimming stripped 8 bases from V and 4 bases from J, with 8 bases between. Germline lookup yields CDR1 SGHAT and CDR2 FQNNGV. Drawing the rest from reference TRBV11-2 and TRBJ1-4, the complete variable domain is EAGVAQSPRYKIIEKRQSVAFWCNPISGHATLYWYQQILGQGPKLLIQFQNNGVVDDSQLPKDRFSAERLKGVDSTLKIQPAKLEDSAVYLCASRQDNEKLFFGSGTQLSVL.

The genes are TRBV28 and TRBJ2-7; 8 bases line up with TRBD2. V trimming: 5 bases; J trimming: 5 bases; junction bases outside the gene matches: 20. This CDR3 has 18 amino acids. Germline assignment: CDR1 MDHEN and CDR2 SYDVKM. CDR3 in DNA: TGTGCCAGCAGTCCTTTCAAACCCACCGGGAGGGCCGGGGACGAGCAGTACTTC. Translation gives CASSPFKPTGRAGDEQYF.

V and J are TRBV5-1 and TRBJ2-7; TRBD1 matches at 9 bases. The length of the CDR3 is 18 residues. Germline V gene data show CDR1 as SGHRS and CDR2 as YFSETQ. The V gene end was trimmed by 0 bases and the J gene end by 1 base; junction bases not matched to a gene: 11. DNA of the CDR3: TGCGCCAGCAGCTTGGCTTCCTCCGGCGGGACAGGGTCCTACGAGCAGTACTTC. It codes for CASSLASSGGTGSYEQYF. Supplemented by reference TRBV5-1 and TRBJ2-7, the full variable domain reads KAGVTQTPRYLIKTRGQQVTLSCSPISGHRSVSWYQQTPGQGLQFLFEYFSETQRNKGNFPGRFSGRQFSNSRSEMNVSTLELGDSALYLCASSLASSGGTGSYEQYFGPGTRLTVT.

The CDR3 DNA is TGTGCCAGCAGTCCCGTCACAGGGGCCAAAAACATTCAGTACTTC. Its translation: CASSPVTGAKNIQYF. The V call is TRBV6-5, the J call TRBJ2-4; possible D gene TRBD1, 6 bases. The V gene lost 5 bases and the J gene lost 1 base, with 12 bases spanning the gap. Germline loops: CDR1 MNHEY, CDR2 SVGAGI. CDR3 length: 15 amino acids.

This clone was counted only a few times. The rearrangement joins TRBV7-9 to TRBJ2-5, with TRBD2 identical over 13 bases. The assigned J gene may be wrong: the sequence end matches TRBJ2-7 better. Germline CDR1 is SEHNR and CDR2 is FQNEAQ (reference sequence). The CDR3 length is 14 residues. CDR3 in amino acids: CASSGTSGVYEQYF. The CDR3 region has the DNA TGTGCCAGCAGCGGGACTAGCGGGGTCTACGAGCAGTACTTC.

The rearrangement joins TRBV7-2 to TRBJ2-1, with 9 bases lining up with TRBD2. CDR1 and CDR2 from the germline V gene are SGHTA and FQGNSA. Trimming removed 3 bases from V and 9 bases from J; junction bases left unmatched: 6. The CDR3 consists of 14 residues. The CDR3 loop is CASSFRREGSEQFF. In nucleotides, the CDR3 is TGTGCCAGCAGCTTTCGGCGGGAGGGGAGTGAGCAGTTCTTC.

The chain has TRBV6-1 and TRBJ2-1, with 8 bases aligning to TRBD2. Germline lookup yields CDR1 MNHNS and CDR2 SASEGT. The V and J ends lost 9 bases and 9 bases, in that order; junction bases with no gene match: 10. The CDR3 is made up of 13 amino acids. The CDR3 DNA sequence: TGTGCCAGTCAGCGGGAGCCTCGGAGTGAGCAGTTCTTC. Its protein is CASQREPRSEQFF.

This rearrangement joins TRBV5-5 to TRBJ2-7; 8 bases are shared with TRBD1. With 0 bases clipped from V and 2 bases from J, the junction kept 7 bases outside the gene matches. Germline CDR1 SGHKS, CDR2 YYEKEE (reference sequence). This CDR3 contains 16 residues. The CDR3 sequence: CASSLAWGQVPYEQYF. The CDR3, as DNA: TGTGCCAGCAGCTTGGCTTGGGGACAGGTCCCCTACGAGCAGTACTTC.

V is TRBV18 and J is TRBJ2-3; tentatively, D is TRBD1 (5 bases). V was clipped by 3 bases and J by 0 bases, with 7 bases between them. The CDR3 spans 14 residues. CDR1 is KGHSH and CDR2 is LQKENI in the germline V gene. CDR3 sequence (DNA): TGTGCCAGCTCACCGGACACAAGCACAGATACGCAGTATTTT. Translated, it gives CASSPDTSTDTQYF. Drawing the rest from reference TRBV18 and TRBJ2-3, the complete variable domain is NAGVMQNPRHLVRRRGQEARLRCSPMKGHSHVYWYRQLPEEGLKFMVYLQKENIIDESGMPKERFSAEFPKEGPSILRIQQVVRGDSAAYFCASSPDTSTDTQYFGPGTRLTVL.

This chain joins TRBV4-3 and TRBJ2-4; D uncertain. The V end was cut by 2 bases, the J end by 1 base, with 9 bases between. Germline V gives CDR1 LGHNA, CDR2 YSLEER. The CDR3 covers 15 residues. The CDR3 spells CASSQTSTAKNIQYF. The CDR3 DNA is TGCGCCAGCAGCCAAACGTCTACGGCCAAAAACATTCAGTACTTC.